The 30 T cell receptor beta chains given below trace back to one sample, sequenced in a study of blood T cell repertoires in COVID-19. Assay used: immunoSEQ multiplex PCR; TCRdb lists only in-frame clones, some missing. The table has over 90,000 clones, 60% to 80% seen once. Sequencing was performed on peripheral blood. The origin of the receptors is a man aged 55 to 69 with active or convalescent COVID-19.

The gene calls are TRBV19 and TRBJ1-2; the D gene is possibly TRBD1 (5 bases). The CDR3 has 14 residues. Trimming cost V 2 bases and J 5 bases, with 12 bases left between them. Germline CDR1 is LNHDA and CDR2 is SQIVND (reference sequence). The CDR3: CASSISRAQYGYTF. The DNA for the CDR3 is TGTGCCAGTAGTATATCCAGGGCCCAGTATGGCTACACCTTC. Drawing the rest from reference TRBV19 and TRBJ1-2, the complete variable domain is DGGITQSPKYLFRKEGQNVTLSCEQNLNHDAMYWYRQDPGQGLRLIYYSQIVNDFQKGDIAEGYSVSREKKESFPLTVTSAQKNPTAFYLCASSISRAQYGYTFGSGTRLTVV.

This clone was observed a handful of times. This chain connects TRBV7-2 to TRBJ1-2; 9 bases are a match to TRBD1. This CDR3 is 14 amino acids long. Germline loops: CDR1 SGHTA, CDR2 FQGNSA. Losses at the gene ends were 5 bases for V and 4 bases for J; bases not matched to a gene: 5. The CDR3 DNA is TGTGCCAGCAGCCCGACAGGGGGTTCCTATGGCTACACCTTC. Translating gives CASSPTGGSYGYTF.

The rearrangement links TRBV19 to TRBJ1-6, with 8 bases lining up with TRBD1. The CDR3 consists of 14 residues. CDR1 is LNHDA, CDR2 SQIVND, per germline (reference sequence). With 8 bases clipped from V and 4 bases from J, the junction kept 4 bases outside the gene matches. For the CDR3, the DNA is TGTGCCAGTCGCCGACAGGGGTATAATTCACCCCTCCACTTT. Translation gives CASRRQGYNSPLHF.

This clone was seen a few times. This rearrangement joins TRBV27 to TRBJ2-2, with D possibly TRBD1 on 5 matching bases. V lost 6 bases and J lost 4, with 12 bases in between. Germline CDR1 and CDR2: MNHEY and SMNVEV (reference sequence). The CDR3 consists of 14 residues. The CDR3 DNA follows: TGTGCCAGCAGCTTTAGCAGGGCCACCGGGGAGCTGTTTTTT. Translated: CASSFSRATGELFF.

V is TRBV14 and J is TRBJ2-1; D unresolved. CDR1 and CDR2 (germline): SGHDN, FVKESK. Trimming removed 3 bases at V and 5 bases at J, with 5 bases between. This CDR3 contains 12 residues. This CDR3 is CASSHENNEQFF. CDR3 DNA sequence: TGTGCCAGCAGCCACGAGAACAATGAGCAGTTCTTC.

The V gene is TRBV2, the J gene TRBJ2-1; tentatively, D is TRBD2 (7 bases). The germline gives CDR1 SNHLY, CDR2 FYNNEI. Trimming left V 2 bases short and J 1 base short, with 12 bases between. The CDR3 extends over 16 amino acids. CDR3 loop: CASSEWGGASYNEQFF. DNA for the CDR3: TGTGCCAGCAGTGAATGGGGGGGCGCGTCCTACAATGAGCAGTTCTTC.

J is TRBJ2-7 and V is TRBV5-1, with TRBD1 matching over 9 bases. Germline V lookup: CDR1 SGHRS, CDR2 YFSETQ. The CDR3 has 16 residues. With V trimmed by 0 bases and J by 5 bases, 9 bases remained unmatched. CDR3 bases: TGCGCCAGCAGCTTGGGGTCCTCGGGACAGGGTAACGAGCAGTACTTC. Protein: CASSLGSSGQGNEQYF. Supplemented by reference TRBV5-1 and TRBJ2-7, the full variable domain reads KAGVTQTPRYLIKTRGQQVTLSCSPISGHRSVSWYQQTPGQGLQFLFEYFSETQRNKGNFPGRFSGRQFSNSRSEMNVSTLELGDSALYLCASSLGSSGQGNEQYFGPGTRLTVT.

CDR3 sequence reads: CASSSQITSYEQYF. The CDR3 DNA sequence: TGTGCCAGTAGTAGCCAGATTACCTCCTACGAGCAGTACTTC. V is TRBV19 and J is TRBJ2-7; D remains unclear. The CDR3 is 14 residues long. V lost 4 bases to trimming and J lost 0 bases, with 10 bases between them. Germline values: CDR1 LNHDA, CDR2 SQIVND (reference sequence).

This clone was detected ten times or more. This sequence joins TRBV14 and TRBJ2-7; 7 positions match TRBD1. This CDR3 has 16 residues. The trim removed 4 bases at V and 3 bases at J, leaving 12 bases unmatched. In germline, CDR1 is SGHDN, CDR2 FVKESK. The CDR3 reads CASSPRSTGVRYEQYF. The CDR3 DNA sequence: TGTGCCAGCAGCCCACGCTCTACAGGGGTACGCTACGAGCAGTACTTC.

The rearrangement joins TRBV12-5 to TRBJ2-7; unclear D gene. The CDR3 is made up of 18 amino acids. Trimming pared 2 bases from V and 0 bases from J, leaving 20 bases between. CDR1 is LGHNT and CDR2 is FRNRAP in the germline V gene. CDR3 nucleotides: TGTGCTAGTGGTTTGTATGGTGGTGGCGGAGTCCGCTCCTACGAGCAGTACTTC. As protein: CASGLYGGGGVRSYEQYF.

The gene calls are TRBV27 and TRBJ2-4; 7 bases are a match to TRBD1. V shed 5 bases, J shed 0 bases, and the junction held 4 bases outside the gene matches. The CDR3 has 15 residues. CDR1 MNHEY and CDR2 SMNVEV come from the germline V gene (reference sequence). DNA for the CDR3: TGTGCCAGCAGTAGACAGGGAATAGCCAAAAACATTCAGTACTTC. Protein sequence: CASSRQGIAKNIQYF.

The chain recombines TRBV5-5 with TRBJ1-1; TRBD1 is a possible D gene (6 bases). The CDR3 has 16 residues. The germline V and J ends were trimmed by 3 bases and 4 bases, with 19 bases remaining between them. Germline V gene lookup returns CDR1 SGHKS and CDR2 YYEKEE (reference sequence). The CDR3 sequence: CASSSGPSRGGTEAFF. The CDR3 DNA is TGTGCCAGCAGCTCTGGACCTTCCAGGGGCGGCACTGAAGCTTTCTTT.

The chain employs TRBV5-1 and TRBJ2-1, with 16 bases identical to TRBD2. The germline V gene has CDR1 SGHRS and CDR2 YFSETQ. The junction had 11 bases not matched to a gene; V was cut back by 4 bases and J by 7 bases. There are 18 residues in the CDR3. The CDR3 reads CASSPPGLAGGPGNEQFF. The CDR3 DNA is TGCGCCAGCAGCCCCCCGGGACTAGCGGGAGGGCCCGGAAATGAGCAGTTCTTC.

This clone turned up a few times. This specimen includes other DNA sequences encoding the same CDR3. This sequence joins TRBV6-5 and TRBJ2-5; 14 nucleotides match TRBD2. Germline CDR1 MNHEY, CDR2 SVGAGI. The length of the CDR3 is 16 residues. The V segment lost 2 bases and the J segment 5 bases; nucleotides outside the gene matches: 4. The CDR3 is CASSYGLAGGGETQYF. CDR3 nucleotides: TGTGCCAGCAGTTACGGACTAGCGGGAGGAGGGGAGACCCAGTACTTC.

This chain joins TRBV5-1 and TRBJ2-3, with TRBD2 matching 13 bases. V dropped 3 bases and J dropped 5; count of bases not matched to a gene: 6. Germline assignment: CDR1 SGHRS and CDR2 YFSETQ. This CDR3 region has 16 residues. CDR3 in amino acids: CASSSGLAGAGDTQYF. The CDR3 coding sequence is TGCGCCAGCAGCTCCGGACTAGCGGGAGCCGGAGATACGCAGTATTTT.

To note about this clone: The sample carries other DNA sequences with the same CDR3. V gene TRBV28 combines with J gene TRBJ2-6; D is unclear. The germline CDR1 and CDR2 sequences are MDHEN and SYDVKM. The V gene lost 4 bases and the J gene lost 1 base, with 11 bases spanning the gap. This CDR3 comprises 16 residues. The CDR3 region has the DNA TGTGCCAGCAGTTCGATGTACAGATCTGGGGCCAACGTCCTGACTTTC. Its translation: CASSSMYRSGANVLTF.

The rearrangement joins TRBV5-1 to TRBJ2-1; 9 nucleotides match TRBD2. This CDR3 has 16 amino acids. Trimming cost V 5 bases and J 7 bases; bases outside gene matches: 13. CDR1 is SGHRS, CDR2 YFSETQ, per germline. CDR3 region: CASSFSGSGVGNEQFF. CDR3 DNA sequence: TGCGCCAGCAGTTTTAGCGGGAGTGGAGTAGGGAATGAGCAGTTCTTC. The variable domain in full, completed from reference TRBV5-1 and TRBJ2-1, reads KAGVTQTPRYLIKTRGQQVTLSCSPISGHRSVSWYQQTPGQGLQFLFEYFSETQRNKGNFPGRFSGRQFSNSRSEMNVSTLELGDSALYLCASSFSGSGVGNEQFFGPGTRLTVL.

This clone was found once. The CDR3 sequence is CASSAEGTGANVLTF. The DNA for the CDR3 is TGTGCCAGCAGTGCAGAGGGAACTGGGGCCAACGTCCTGACTTTC. V gene TRBV2 combines with J gene TRBJ2-6; D might be TRBD2 (5 bases). Germline-derived CDR1 and CDR2 are SNHLY and FYNNEI. There are 15 residues in the CDR3. V was cut by 4 bases and J by 2 bases, with 9 bases left in between.

The chain employs TRBV11-3 and TRBJ2-7; 9 bases line up with TRBD1. The CDR3 extends over 15 amino acids. J was trimmed by 1 base and V by 5 bases; bases with no gene match: 6. The V gene's germline CDR1 is SGHNT and CDR2 YENEEA. The CDR3 nucleotides are TGTGCCAGCAGCAGATCCGGGACAGGGTCCTACGAGCAGTACTTC. This translates into CASSRSGTGSYEQYF.

The chain has TRBV19 and TRBJ2-1; 9 nucleotides match TRBD2. The CDR3 has 15 residues. Looked up from germline, CDR1 is LNHDA and CDR2 is SQIVND (reference sequence). The J segment lost 2 bases and the V segment lost 7 bases, leaving 6 bases of the junction unmatched. The CDR3 region has the DNA TGTGCCAGTACCAGAGCGGGAGGACCCTACAATGAGCAGTTCTTC. Its translation: CASTRAGGPYNEQFF.

The chain is built from TRBV2 and TRBJ2-1; D gene ambiguous. The CDR3 has 16 amino acids. Trimming pared 2 bases from V and 2 bases from J, leaving 13 bases between. CDR1 is SNHLY, CDR2 FYNNEI, per germline. The CDR3, as DNA: TGTGCCAGCAGTGAAACGGTTTTAAAGACCTACAATGAGCAGTTCTTC. Encoded protein: CASSETVLKTYNEQFF.

Points on this clone: Other DNA sequences in this sample translate to the same CDR3. The rearrangement links TRBV5-1 to TRBJ2-7; 7 bases line up with TRBD1. This CDR3 spans 13 amino acids. Germline CDR1 and CDR2: SGHRS and YFSETQ. After removal of 1 base from V and 6 bases from J, the junction contained 4 bases not matched to a gene. In DNA form, the CDR3 reads TGCGCCAGCAGCTTGACAGGGGTGGGCGAGCAGTACTTC. This codes for CASSLTGVGEQYF. The full variable domain, its missing parts supplied by reference TRBV5-1 and TRBJ2-7, is KAGVTQTPRYLIKTRGQQVTLSCSPISGHRSVSWYQQTPGQGLQFLFEYFSETQRNKGNFPGRFSGRQFSNSRSEMNVSTLELGDSALYLCASSLTGVGEQYFGPGTRLTVT.

This sequence joins TRBV2 and TRBJ1-5; D gene uncertain. The V and J ends lost 3 bases and 6 bases respectively, with 6 bases between them. Germline V gene sequence: CDR1 SNHLY, CDR2 FYNNEI. The CDR3 length is 12 residues. The CDR3 sequence: CASSDPGQPQHF. CDR3 DNA sequence: TGTGCCAGCAGTGACCCAGGTCAGCCCCAGCATTTT. The entire variable domain, with the rest obtained from reference TRBV2 and TRBJ1-5, is as follows: EPEVTQTPSHQVTQMGQEVILRCVPISNHLYFYWYRQILGQKVEFLVSFYNNEISEKSEIFDDQFSVERPDGSNFTLKIRSTKLEDSAMYFCASSDPGQPQHFGDGTRLSIL.

This clone came up a few times. V is TRBV9 and J is TRBJ1-2; perhaps TRBD1 as D (5 bases). The V end lost 0 bases, the J end lost 4 bases, and 10 bases lay between the germline ends. The CDR3 consists of 14 residues. Germline values: CDR1 SGDLS, CDR2 YYNGEE. CDR3 protein: CASSVGAGTYGYTF. The DNA of the CDR3 is TGTGCCAGCAGCGTAGGGGCGGGGACCTATGGCTACACCTTC.

This clone has only one observation. The chain carries TRBV2 and TRBJ1-2; TRBD1 aligns across 10 bases. Germline V gives CDR1 SNHLY, CDR2 FYNNEI. This CDR3 has 13 residues. Losses at the gene ends were 4 bases for V and 9 bases for J; bases not matched to a gene: 5. The CDR3 DNA follows: TGTGCCAGCAGTGGTCTGGACAGGGGGAGCTACACCTTC. Amino acid sequence: CASSGLDRGSYTF.

This clone showed up many times. CDR3 sequence reads: CASSLRQGDYEPQHF. The CDR3 region has the DNA TGTGCCAGCAGTCTGAGACAGGGGGATTACGAGCCCCAGCATTTT. The gene calls are TRBV6-5 and TRBJ1-5, with 9 positions matching TRBD1. The CDR3 consists of 15 residues. In germline, CDR1 is MNHEY, CDR2 SVGAGI. V shed 5 bases, J shed 8 bases, and the junction held 10 bases outside the gene matches.

This chain connects TRBV28 to TRBJ1-1, with D tentatively TRBD1 (5 bases). The CDR3 is 12 residues long. Between the trimmed V and J ends, which lost 7 bases and 4 bases, there was a span of 10 bases. Germline CDR1 MDHEN, CDR2 SYDVKM. Written as DNA, the CDR3 is TGTGCCAGCACCGTAGGGGTCACTGAAGCTTTCTTT. Encoded protein: CASTVGVTEAFF. The full variable domain, completed using reference TRBV28 and TRBJ1-1, is DVKVTQSSRYLVKRTGEKVFLECVQDMDHENMFWYRQDPGLGLRLIYFSYDVKMKEKGDIPEGYSVSREKKERFSLILESASTNQTSMYLCASTVGVTEAFFGQGTRLTVV.

This sequence joins TRBV27 and TRBJ2-7; 8 positions agree with TRBD2. The CDR3 runs 13 residues. Looked up from germline, CDR1 is MNHEY and CDR2 is SMNVEV (reference sequence). The trim removed 6 bases at V and 4 bases at J, leaving 5 bases unmatched. The CDR3 spells CASRAGGGYEQYV. The CDR3 DNA is TGTGCCAGCAGGGCGGGAGGAGGTTACGAGCAGTACGTC.

The V gene is TRBV6-5, the J gene TRBJ2-3; TRBD2 matches 14 bases. V shed 7 bases, J shed 9 bases, and the junction held 9 bases outside the gene matches. Germline values: CDR1 MNHEY, CDR2 SVGAGI. The CDR3 is made up of 15 amino acids. The CDR3 reads CASTRLAGGFGTQYF. The CDR3 coding sequence is TGTGCCAGCACCAGACTAGCGGGAGGGTTCGGGACGCAGTATTTT.

This chain uses TRBV5-4 with TRBJ2-1; D might be TRBD2 (5 bases). CDR1 and CDR2 from the germline V gene are SGHNT and YYREEE (reference sequence). Trimming shortened V by 4 bases and J by 7 bases, and 15 bases separated the two germline ends. This CDR3 region has 14 residues. The CDR3 is CASSAPDWRNEQFF. In DNA, the CDR3 is TGTGCCAGCAGCGCCCCGGACTGGAGGAATGAGCAGTTCTTC.